This T cell receptor beta chain was retrieved from a study of Graves' ophthalmopathy and Graves' hyperthyroidism. The V gene's germline CDR1 is MNHEY and CDR2 SVGAGI. V was cut by 2 bases and J by 7 bases, with 9 bases left in between. This CDR3 is 12 amino acids long. RNA transcripts yielded amplified TCR beta CDR3 regions. RT-PCR with HTBI primers came first, then second-round multiplex PCR. TCRdb re-analysed the multiplex PCR reads in MiXCR, keeping a single row per CDR3 protein. Of over 150,000 distinct CDR3 sequences listed, more than 30% are singletons. This clonotype was seen more than once but under ten times. Ophthalmopathy donors showed moderate-to-severe activity, CAS ≥3, NOSPECS ≥4 and a duration under 3 months. Other autoimmune diseases, uncontrolled infections, pregnancy or lactation ruled patients out of participation.

Sequencing input: peripheral blood. This receptor was taken from a woman in her thirties or forties with Graves' ophthalmopathy. The chain is built from TRBV6-5 and TRBJ2-7; D unclear. The CDR3 reads CASSYPTWEQYF. The CDR3 DNA reads TGTGCCAGCAGTTACCCAACATGGGAGCAGTACTTC.